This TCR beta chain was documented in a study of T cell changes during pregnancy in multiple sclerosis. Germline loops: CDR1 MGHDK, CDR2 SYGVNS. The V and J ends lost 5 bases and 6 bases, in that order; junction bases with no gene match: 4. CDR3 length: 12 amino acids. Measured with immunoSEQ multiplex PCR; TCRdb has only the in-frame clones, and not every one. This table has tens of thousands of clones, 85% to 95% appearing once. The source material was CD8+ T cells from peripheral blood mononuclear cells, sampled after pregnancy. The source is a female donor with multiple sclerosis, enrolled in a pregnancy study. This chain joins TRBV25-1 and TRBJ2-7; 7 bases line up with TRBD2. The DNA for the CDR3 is TGTGCCAGCAGTCTTTCGGGAGGCGAGCAGTACTTC. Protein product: CASSLSGGEQYF.